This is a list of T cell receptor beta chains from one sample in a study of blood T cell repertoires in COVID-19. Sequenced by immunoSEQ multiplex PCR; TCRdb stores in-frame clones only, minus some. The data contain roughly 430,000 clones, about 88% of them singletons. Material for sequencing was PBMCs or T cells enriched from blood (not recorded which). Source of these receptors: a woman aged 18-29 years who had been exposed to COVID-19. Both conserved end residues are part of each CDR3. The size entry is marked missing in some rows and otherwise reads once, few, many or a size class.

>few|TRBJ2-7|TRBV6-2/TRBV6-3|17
CASSGPLGQGTSYEQYF
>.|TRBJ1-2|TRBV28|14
CASSLDRVPYGYTF
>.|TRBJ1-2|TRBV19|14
CASSIYQGARGYTF
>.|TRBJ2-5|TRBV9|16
CASSVEQTRGRETQYF
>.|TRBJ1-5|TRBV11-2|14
CASSFGQGNQPQHF
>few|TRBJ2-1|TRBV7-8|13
CASSLQAGAEQFF
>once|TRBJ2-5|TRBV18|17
CASSPRGAGGPKETQYF
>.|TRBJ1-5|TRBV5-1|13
CASSWGPNQPQHF
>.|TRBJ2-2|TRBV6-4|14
CASSSGRDTGELFF
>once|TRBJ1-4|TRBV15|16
CATSSDSTGLNEKLFF
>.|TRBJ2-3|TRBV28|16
CASSYLAGGLGDTQYF
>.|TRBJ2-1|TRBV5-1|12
CASSGTGDEQFF
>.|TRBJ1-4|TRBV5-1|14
CASSRDRVNEKLFF
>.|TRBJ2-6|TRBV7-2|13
CACKGTGANVLTF
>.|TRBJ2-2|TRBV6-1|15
CASSEDDRAGGELFF
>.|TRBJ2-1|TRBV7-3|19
CASSLKGDSGASPRNEQFF
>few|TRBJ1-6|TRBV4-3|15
CASSQVYRGNSPLHF
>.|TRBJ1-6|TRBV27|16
CASSFSFQGNNSPLHF
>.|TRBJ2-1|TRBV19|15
CASLSGQSSYNEQFF
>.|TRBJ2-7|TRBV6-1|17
CASSEFLAGGIPYEQYF
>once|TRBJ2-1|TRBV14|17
CASSQDAGLSSYNEQFF
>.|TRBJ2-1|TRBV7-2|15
CASSLERGKVNEQFF
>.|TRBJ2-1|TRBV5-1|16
CASSLRTSGIPSEQFF
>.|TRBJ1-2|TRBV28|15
CASSPGIGNNYGYTF
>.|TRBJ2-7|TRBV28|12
CASKKSSYEQYF
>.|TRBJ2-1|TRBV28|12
CASSLRGNEQFF
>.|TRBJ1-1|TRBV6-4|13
CASSGGEDTEAFF
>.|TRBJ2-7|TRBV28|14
CASSAVGVSYEQYF
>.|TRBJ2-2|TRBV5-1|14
CASSPLGDTGELFF
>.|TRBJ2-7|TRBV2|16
CASSDGLAGGGYEQYF
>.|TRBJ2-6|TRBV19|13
CASSSTGANVLTF
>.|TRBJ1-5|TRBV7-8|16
CASSLQGALSNQPQHF
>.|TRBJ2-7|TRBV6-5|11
CARKLSHEQYF
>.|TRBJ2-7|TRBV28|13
CASGRPAPYEQYF
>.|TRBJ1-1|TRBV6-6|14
CASRTTGDGTEAFF
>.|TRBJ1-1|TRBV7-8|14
CASSLVGTGAEAFF
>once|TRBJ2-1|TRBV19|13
CASSITPNNEQFF
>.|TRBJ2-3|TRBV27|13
CASSHTKGGTQYF
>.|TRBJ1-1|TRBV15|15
CATSSRTGGFTEAFF
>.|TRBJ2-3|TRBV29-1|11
CSVQWDYTQYF
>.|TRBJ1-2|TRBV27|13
CASSFSGEHGYTF
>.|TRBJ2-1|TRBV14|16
CASSQLAGISYNEQFF
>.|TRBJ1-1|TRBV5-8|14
CASSFGGMNTEAFF
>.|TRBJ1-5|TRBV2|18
CASSGGPGGRLGNQPQHF
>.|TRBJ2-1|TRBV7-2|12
CASSSQRNEQFF
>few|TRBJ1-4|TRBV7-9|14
CASQGWTLSEKLFF
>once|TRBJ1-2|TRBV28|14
CASSFPGGGYGYTF